A single sample gave rise to the 13 T cell receptor beta chains below, sequenced in a study of blood T cell repertoires in COVID-19. Libraries were prepared by immunoSEQ multiplex PCR; TCRdb keeps only in-frame clonotypes and omits some of them. The table lists about 200,000 clones, over 75% of them singletons. Sequences were obtained from peripheral blood. The source is a person between 65 and 79 years old with COVID-19, enrolled during active disease.

J is TRBJ1-2 and V is TRBV9, with no clear D. The CDR3 is 14 residues long. Germline values: CDR1 SGDLS, CDR2 YYNGEE. V lost 0 bases, J lost 3 bases, and 9 bases lay in between. CDR3 sequence reads: CASSVGKVDYGYTF. Written as DNA, the CDR3 is TGTGCCAGCAGCGTAGGTAAAGTAGACTATGGCTACACCTTC.

The rearrangement uses TRBV14 and TRBJ2-2, with TRBD2 identical over 9 bases. J was trimmed by 7 bases and V by 1 base; bases with no gene match: 10. The CDR3 has 17 residues. The germline V gene encodes CDR1 SGHDN and CDR2 FVKESK. The CDR3 region has the DNA TGTGCCAGCAGCCAAGGAACTAGCGGGCGCGACGGCGGGGAGCTGTTTTTT. It is translated as CASSQGTSGRDGGELFF.

The CDR3 spells CASSSVLSGYEQYF. The CDR3 DNA follows: TGTGCCAGCAGTTCCGTTCTTAGCGGTTACGAGCAGTACTTC. This sequence joins TRBV6-2 or TRBV6-3 and TRBJ2-7; D might be TRBD2 (6 bases). CDR3 length equals 14 residues. V dropped 4 bases and J dropped 4 bases, with 14 bases sitting between them. In germline, CDR1 is MNHEY, CDR2 SVGEGT.

The chain carries TRBV7-6 and TRBJ2-5; 13 bases are a match to TRBD2. J gave up 4 bases and V 5 bases, and 7 bases lay outside the gene matches. There are 16 residues in the CDR3. The germline CDR1 and CDR2 sequences are SGHVS and FNYEAQ. The CDR3 spells CASSLTSGRPGETQYF. In nucleotides, the CDR3 is TGTGCCAGCAGCCTGACTAGCGGGAGGCCGGGAGAGACCCAGTACTTC. Together with reference TRBV7-6 and TRBJ2-5, the CDR3 gives the full variable domain: GAGVSQSPRYKVTKRGQDVALRCDPISGHVSLYWYRQALGQGPEFLTYFNYEAQQDKSGLPNDRFSAERPEGSISTLTIQRTEQRDSAMYRCASSLTSGRPGETQYFGPGTRLLVL.

The genes are TRBV5-6 and TRBJ2-6, with 7 bases fitting TRBD1. CDR3 size: 16 residues. The germline V gene has CDR1 SGHDT and CDR2 YYEEEE. J was trimmed by 2 bases and V by 0 bases; bases with no gene match: 2. The CDR3 is CASSLDRGPGANVLTF. The CDR3, as DNA: TGTGCCAGCAGCTTGGACAGGGGACCTGGGGCCAACGTCCTGACTTTC.

V and J are TRBV3-1 (or the pseudogene TRBV3-2) and TRBJ1-2; 7 bases line up with TRBD1. The CDR3 has 14 residues. V lost 1 base to trimming and J lost 7 bases; unmatched junction nucleotides: 6. Germline V gives CDR1 LGHDT, CDR2 YNNKEL (reference sequence). The CDR3 DNA is TGTGCCAGCAGCCAAGGCTTGCCAGGGGGTGGCTACACCTTC. Amino acids: CASSQGLPGGGYTF.

This chain connects TRBV5-1 to TRBJ1-3; 7 bases are a match to TRBD1. The germline gives CDR1 SGHRS, CDR2 YFSETQ. This CDR3 is 17 amino acids long. V lost 4 bases and J lost 0; bases outside the gene matches: 10. CDR3 coding DNA: TGCGCCAGCAGCCCGAGACAGGGACCTTCCTCTGGAAACACCATATATTTT. This translates into CASSPRQGPSSGNTIYF.

The rearrangement links TRBV27 to TRBJ1-1; tentatively, D is TRBD1 (5 bases). This CDR3 is built from 15 residues. Germline V gives CDR1 MNHEY, CDR2 SMNVEV (reference sequence). V lost 0 bases and J lost 5, with 13 bases in between. This CDR3 reads CASSLSDQGGTEAFF. The CDR3 region has the DNA TGTGCCAGCAGTTTATCGGACCAGGGTGGAACTGAAGCTTTCTTT.

The gene calls are TRBV2 and TRBJ2-2; D uncertain. Per the germline V gene, CDR1 is SNHLY and CDR2 is FYNNEI. The CDR3 extends over 14 amino acids. The ends were cut back, 1 base at V and 6 bases at J, with 9 bases in the middle. Written as DNA, the CDR3 is TGTGCCAGCAGTGAAGTGCGGTGGCCCGGGGAGCTGTTTTTT. It yields the protein CASSEVRWPGELFF.

CDR3 amino acids: CASSSGLVHGLAGVPEQYF. The DNA for the CDR3 is TGTGCCAGCAGCTCTGGGCTTGTTCATGGACTAGCGGGGGTGCCCGAGCAGTACTTC. J is TRBJ2-7 and V is TRBV5-6, with 13 bases fitting TRBD2. CDR1 SGHDT and CDR2 YYEEEE come from the germline V gene. Trimming removed 3 bases from V and 6 bases from J; junction bases left unmatched: 18. CDR3 length: 19 amino acids.

For the CDR3, the DNA is TGCGCCAGCAGCCCCCTGGGAGGGGGCGAGCAGTACTTC. Amino acids: CASSPLGGGEQYF. The J gene is TRBJ2-7, the V gene TRBV5-1, with D possibly matching TRBD2 (7 bases). Germline loops: CDR1 SGHRS, CDR2 YFSETQ. With 4 bases removed from V and 6 bases from J, the gap between germline ends came to 14 bases. The CDR3 has 13 amino acids.

This clone was counted only a few times. The chain couples TRBV18 to TRBJ1-4; D unresolved. Trimming left V 2 bases short and J 7 bases short, with 17 bases between. This CDR3 region has 16 residues. Germline values: CDR1 KGHSH, CDR2 LQKENI. CDR3 in amino acids: CASSPNSLRAGEKLFF. In DNA, the CDR3 is TGTGCCAGCTCACCAAACAGTCTTAGGGCGGGTGAAAAACTGTTTTTT.

J is TRBJ1-2 and V is TRBV6-6; D remains unclear. V dropped 5 bases and J dropped 1 base, with 11 bases sitting between them. In germline, CDR1 is MNHNY, CDR2 SVGAGI (reference sequence). The CDR3 contains 14 residues. The CDR3, as DNA: TGTGCCAGCAGTACCCGAGGACTTAACTATGGCTACACCTTC. This encodes CASSTRGLNYGYTF.